The rows below give T cell receptor beta chains drawn from one sample of a study of control samples from healthy donors and cancer patients. Some clones are missing from TCRdb's copy, which holds only in-frame ones; the method was immunoSEQ multiplex PCR. The table lists 90,000 to 100,000 clones, over 60% of them singletons. The sequencing input was blood. Receptors originate from a young woman in good health. Both conserved end residues are trimmed from each CDR3. Fields, in order: J gene, V gene, CDR3 protein.

TRBJ1-4,TRBV6-5,ASSYERGREKLF
TRBJ2-7,TRBV7-8,ASSLVGTQEVPY
TRBJ2-3,TRBV27,ASSLRAGGPSSSRTDTQY
TRBJ1-2,TRBV10-3,AISEAGLSGYT
TRBJ2-2,TRBV3-1/TRBV3-2,ASSLSRGGTGELF
TRBJ1-1,TRBV29-1,SADQGTNTEAF
TRBJ1-6,TRBV9,ASSVGEDSPLH
TRBJ1-4,TRBV19,ASSIGGTGWNEKLF
TRBJ1-1,TRBV7-9,ASSLEGIGEAF
TRBJ2-7,TRBV14,ASSQGQGVEQY
TRBJ2-5,TRBV5-1,ASALAGLGETQY
TRBJ1-1,TRBV2,ASSVGRGPYEAF
TRBJ1-5,TRBV5-6,ASSRRGEGQPQH
TRBJ2-3,TRBV19,ATWGGRLTDTQY
TRBJ2-1,TRBV6-5,ASSQGHEQF
TRBJ2-5,TRBV29-1,SVGQGTGETQY
TRBJ2-5,TRBV5-4,ASSPRPLRGETQY
TRBJ2-7,TRBV21-1,ASSKDGQGEKNEQY
TRBJ1-1,TRBV5-8,ASSLGGRNTEAF
TRBJ1-1,TRBV6-5,ATSQGENTEAF
TRBJ2-4,TRBV6-6,ASSPRMGLAGGRTKNIQY
TRBJ1-3,TRBV25-1,ASSDTRGYNSGNTIY
TRBJ1-6,TRBV4-3,ASSQDLGRNSPLH
TRBJ1-3,TRBV2,ASSGSGSLTGNTIY
TRBJ2-2,TRBV7-8,ASTFYRGETGELF
TRBJ1-1,TRBV18,ASSGDRKHTEAF
TRBJ2-5,TRBV6-4,ASSVTAGGQETQY
TRBJ2-5,TRBV3-1/TRBV3-2,ASSHNLPGLDQETQY
TRBJ2-1,TRBV10-1,ATGGGTGINEQF
TRBJ1-2,TRBV6-1,ASSEAGSYGYT
TRBJ2-7,TRBV6-2/TRBV6-3,ASSKAGGRYYEQY
TRBJ2-7,TRBV3-1/TRBV3-2,ASSQEDPGTIGSEQY
TRBJ2-7,TRBV6-5,ASKTARISYEQY
TRBJ2-2,TRBV7-3,ASSLQHLTGELF
TRBJ1-1,TRBV10-3,AISESEGQGRAF
TRBJ1-1,TRBV19,ASSPYLNTEAF
TRBJ1-6,TRBV7-2,ASTLGVSYNSPLH
TRBJ2-7,TRBV7-8,ASSFTSGTGGTSYEQY
TRBJ2-4,TRBV29-1,SVAGVPRNIQY
TRBJ1-6,TRBV7-8,ASSQGGYNSPLH
TRBJ2-1,TRBV7-9,ASSLEGEQF
TRBJ2-1,TRBV19,ASSTSGGQSNEQF
TRBJ2-7,TRBV30,AWAGTRGYYEQY
TRBJ2-5,TRBV5-1,ASSLGRGVSDFRETQY
TRBJ1-2,TRBV6-1,ASSDARESSYT
TRBJ1-1,TRBV6-5,ASSTGQGYAEAF
TRBJ1-1,TRBV7-8,ASSLVTGGTEAF
TRBJ1-2,TRBV11-2,ASSIDRAYGYT